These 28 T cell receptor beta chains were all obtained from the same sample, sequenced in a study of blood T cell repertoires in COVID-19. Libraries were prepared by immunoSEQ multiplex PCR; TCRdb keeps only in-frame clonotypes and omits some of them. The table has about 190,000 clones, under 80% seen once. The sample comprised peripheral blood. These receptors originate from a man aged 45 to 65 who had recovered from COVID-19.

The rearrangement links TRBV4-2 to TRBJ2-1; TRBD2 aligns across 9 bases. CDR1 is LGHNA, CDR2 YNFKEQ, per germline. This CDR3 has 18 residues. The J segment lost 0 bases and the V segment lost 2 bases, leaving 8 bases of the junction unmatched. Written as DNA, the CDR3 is TGTGCCAGCAGCCAAAGCCATGTAGCGGGAGCCTCCTACAATGAGCAGTTCTTC. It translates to CASSQSHVAGASYNEQFF.

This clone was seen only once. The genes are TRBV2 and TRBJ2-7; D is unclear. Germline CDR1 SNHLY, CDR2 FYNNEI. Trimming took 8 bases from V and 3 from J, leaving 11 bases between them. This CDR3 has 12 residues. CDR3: CASWAAGYEQYF. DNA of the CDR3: TGTGCCAGCTGGGCTGCCGGCTACGAGCAGTACTTC. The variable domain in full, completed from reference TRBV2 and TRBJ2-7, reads EPEVTQTPSHQVTQMGQEVILRCVPISNHLYFYWYRQILGQKVEFLVSFYNNEISEKSEIFDDQFSVERPDGSNFTLKIRSTKLEDSAMYFCASWAAGYEQYFGPGTRLTVT.

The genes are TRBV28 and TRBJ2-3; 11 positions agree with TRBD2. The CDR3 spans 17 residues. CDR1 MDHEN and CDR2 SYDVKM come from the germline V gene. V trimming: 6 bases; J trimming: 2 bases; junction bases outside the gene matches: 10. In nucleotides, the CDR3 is TGTGCCAGCAGCAGCCCTAGCGGGAGGATAAACACAGATACGCAGTATTTT. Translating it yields CASSSPSGRINTDTQYF. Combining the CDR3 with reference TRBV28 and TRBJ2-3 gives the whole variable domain DVKVTQSSRYLVKRTGEKVFLECVQDMDHENMFWYRQDPGLGLRLIYFSYDVKMKEKGDIPEGYSVSREKKERFSLILESASTNQTSMYLCASSSPSGRINTDTQYFGPGTRLTVL.

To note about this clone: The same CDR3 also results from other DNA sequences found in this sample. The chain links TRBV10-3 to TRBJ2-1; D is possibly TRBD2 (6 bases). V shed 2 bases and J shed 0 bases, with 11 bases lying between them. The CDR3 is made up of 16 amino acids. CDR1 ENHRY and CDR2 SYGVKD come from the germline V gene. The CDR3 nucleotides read TGTGCCATCAGTGAGGGACGGGGGAGCTCCTACAATGAGCAGTTCTTC. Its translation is CAISEGRGSSYNEQFF.

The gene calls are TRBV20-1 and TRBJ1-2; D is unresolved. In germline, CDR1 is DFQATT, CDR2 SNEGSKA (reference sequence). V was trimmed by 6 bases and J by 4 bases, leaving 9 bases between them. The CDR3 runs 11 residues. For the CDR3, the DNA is TGCAGTGCCCCACGGGGCTATGGCTACACCTTC. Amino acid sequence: CSAPRGYGYTF.

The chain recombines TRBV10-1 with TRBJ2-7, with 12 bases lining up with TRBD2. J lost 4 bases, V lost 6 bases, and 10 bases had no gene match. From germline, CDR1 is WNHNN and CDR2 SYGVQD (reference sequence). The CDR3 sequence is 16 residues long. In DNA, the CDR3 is TGCGCCAGCAGCGAACTAGCGGGAGGTAGTGGATACGAGCAGTACTTC. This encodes CASSELAGGSGYEQYF.

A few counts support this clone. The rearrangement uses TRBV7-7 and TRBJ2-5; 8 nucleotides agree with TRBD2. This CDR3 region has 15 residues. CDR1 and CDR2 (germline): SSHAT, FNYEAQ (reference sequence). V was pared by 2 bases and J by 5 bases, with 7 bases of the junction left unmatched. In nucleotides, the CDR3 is TGTGCCAGCAGCTTAAACTTCGGGAGGGTTGAGACCCAGTACTTC. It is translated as CASSLNFGRVETQYF.

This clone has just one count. The CDR3 protein is CASSTSGRAFQETQYF. Written as DNA, the CDR3 is TGTGCCAGTAGCACTAGCGGGAGGGCCTTCCAAGAGACCCAGTACTTC. The V call is TRBV19, the J call TRBJ2-5, with 13 bases lining up with TRBD2. The germline V gene has CDR1 LNHDA and CDR2 SQIVND (reference sequence). CDR3 length: 16 amino acids. The junction had 5 bases not matched to a gene; V was cut back by 6 bases and J by 1 base.

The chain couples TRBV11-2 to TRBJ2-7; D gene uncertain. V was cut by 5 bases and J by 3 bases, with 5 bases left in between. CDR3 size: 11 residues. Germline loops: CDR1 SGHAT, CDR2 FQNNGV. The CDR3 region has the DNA TGTGCCAGCAGCCGTGTCTACGAGCAGTACTTC. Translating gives CASSRVYEQYF.

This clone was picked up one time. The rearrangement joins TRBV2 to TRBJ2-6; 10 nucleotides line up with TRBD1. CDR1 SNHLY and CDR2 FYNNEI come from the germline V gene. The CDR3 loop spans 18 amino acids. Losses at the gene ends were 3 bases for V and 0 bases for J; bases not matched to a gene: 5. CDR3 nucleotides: TGTGCCAGCAGTGATTGGGACAGGGGTAACTCTGGGGCCAACGTCCTGACTTTC. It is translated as CASSDWDRGNSGANVLTF.

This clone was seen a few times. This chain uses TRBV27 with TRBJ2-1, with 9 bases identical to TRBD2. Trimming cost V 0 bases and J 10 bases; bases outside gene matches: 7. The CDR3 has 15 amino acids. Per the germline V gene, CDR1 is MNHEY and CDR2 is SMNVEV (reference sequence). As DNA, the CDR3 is TGTGCCAGCAGTTTATCGATCGGGACTAGCACAGAGCAGTTCTTC. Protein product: CASSLSIGTSTEQFF.

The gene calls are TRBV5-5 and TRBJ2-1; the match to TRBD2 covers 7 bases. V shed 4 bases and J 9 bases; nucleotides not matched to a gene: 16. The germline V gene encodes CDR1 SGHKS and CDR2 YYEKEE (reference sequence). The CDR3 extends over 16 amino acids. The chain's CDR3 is CASSPPSGEGWGEQFF. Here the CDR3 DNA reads TGTGCCAGCAGCCCCCCATCCGGGGAGGGCTGGGGTGAGCAGTTCTTC. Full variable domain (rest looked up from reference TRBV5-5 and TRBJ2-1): DAGVTQSPTHLIKTRGQQVTLRCSPISGHKSVSWYQQVLGQGPQFIFQYYEKEERGRGNFPDRFSARQFPNYSSELNVNALLLGDSALYLCASSPPSGEGWGEQFFGPGTRLTVL.

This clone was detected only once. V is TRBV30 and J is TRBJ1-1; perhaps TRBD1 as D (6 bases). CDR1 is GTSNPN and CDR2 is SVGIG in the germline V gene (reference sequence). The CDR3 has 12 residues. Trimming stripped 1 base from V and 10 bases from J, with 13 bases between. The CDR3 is CAWSADRPRAFF. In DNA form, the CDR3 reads TGTGCCTGGAGTGCGGACAGACCTCGAGCTTTCTTT. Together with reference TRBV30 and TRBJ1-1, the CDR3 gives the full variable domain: SQTIHQWPATLVQPVGSPLSLECTVEGTSNPNLYWYRQAAGRGLQLLFYSVGIGQISSEVPQNLSASRPQDRQFILSSKKLLLSDSGFYLCAWSADRPRAFFGQGTRLTVV.

The CDR3 DNA follows: TGTGCCAGCAGCCACCTGGGAAGCGGCGAGGAAGCTTTCTTT. This gives the protein CASSHLGSGEEAFF. V gene TRBV14 combines with J gene TRBJ1-1; D uncertain. The CDR3 contains 14 residues. V dropped 3 bases and J dropped 8 bases, with 16 bases sitting between them. CDR1 SGHDN and CDR2 FVKESK come from the germline V gene.

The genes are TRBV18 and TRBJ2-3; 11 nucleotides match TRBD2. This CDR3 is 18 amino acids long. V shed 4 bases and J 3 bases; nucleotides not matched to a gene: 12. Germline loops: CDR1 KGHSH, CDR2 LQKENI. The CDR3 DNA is TGTGCCAGCTCACGGGATACGAGACTAGCGGGACGGACAGATACGCAGTATTTT. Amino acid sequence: CASSRDTRLAGRTDTQYF.

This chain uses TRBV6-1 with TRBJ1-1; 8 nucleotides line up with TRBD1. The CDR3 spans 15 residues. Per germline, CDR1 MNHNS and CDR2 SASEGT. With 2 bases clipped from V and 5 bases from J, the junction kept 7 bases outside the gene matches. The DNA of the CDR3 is TGTGCCAGCAGTGAATACATCGGACAGGGAACTGAAGCTTTCTTT. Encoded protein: CASSEYIGQGTEAFF.

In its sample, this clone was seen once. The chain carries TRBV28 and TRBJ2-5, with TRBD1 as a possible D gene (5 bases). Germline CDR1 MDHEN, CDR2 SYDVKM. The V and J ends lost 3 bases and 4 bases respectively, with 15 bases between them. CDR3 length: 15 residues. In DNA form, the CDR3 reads TGTGCCAGCAGTTTTACCGCGGTCAGGGCAGAGACCCAGTACTTC. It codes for CASSFTAVRAETQYF.

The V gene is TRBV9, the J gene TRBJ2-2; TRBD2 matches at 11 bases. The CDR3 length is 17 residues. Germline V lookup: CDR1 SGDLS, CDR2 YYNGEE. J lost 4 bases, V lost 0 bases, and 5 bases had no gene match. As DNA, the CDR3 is TGTGCCAGCAGCGTAGGGCTAGCGGGAGGTGTCACCGGGGAGCTGTTTTTT. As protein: CASSVGLAGGVTGELFF.

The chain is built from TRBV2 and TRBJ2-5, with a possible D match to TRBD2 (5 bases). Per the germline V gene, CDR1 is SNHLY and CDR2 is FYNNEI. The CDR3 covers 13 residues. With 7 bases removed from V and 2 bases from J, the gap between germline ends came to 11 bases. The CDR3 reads CASTRTVQETQYF. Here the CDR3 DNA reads TGTGCCAGCACCAGGACTGTACAAGAGACCCAGTACTTC.

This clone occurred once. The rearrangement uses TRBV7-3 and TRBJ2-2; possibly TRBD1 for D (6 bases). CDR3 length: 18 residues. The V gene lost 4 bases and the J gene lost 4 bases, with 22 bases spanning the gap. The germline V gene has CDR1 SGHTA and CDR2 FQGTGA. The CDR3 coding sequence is TGTGCCAGCAGCTCCAGGGGCAGGACCCCCTTTAGCACCGGGGAGCTGTTTTTT. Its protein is CASSSRGRTPFSTGELFF.

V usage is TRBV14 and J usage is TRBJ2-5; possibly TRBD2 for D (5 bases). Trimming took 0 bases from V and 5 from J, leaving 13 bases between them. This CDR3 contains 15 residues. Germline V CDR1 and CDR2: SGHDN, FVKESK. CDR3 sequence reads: CASSQDETGWETQYF. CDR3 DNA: TGTGCCAGCAGCCAAGATGAGACGGGGTGGGAGACCCAGTACTTC.

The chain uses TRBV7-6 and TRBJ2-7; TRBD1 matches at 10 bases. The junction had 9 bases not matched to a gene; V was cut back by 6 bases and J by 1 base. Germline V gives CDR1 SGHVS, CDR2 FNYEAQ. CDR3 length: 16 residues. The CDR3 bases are TGTGCCAGCAGGATCCGGGACAGGGGTTTTTCCTACGAGCAGTACTTC. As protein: CASRIRDRGFSYEQYF.

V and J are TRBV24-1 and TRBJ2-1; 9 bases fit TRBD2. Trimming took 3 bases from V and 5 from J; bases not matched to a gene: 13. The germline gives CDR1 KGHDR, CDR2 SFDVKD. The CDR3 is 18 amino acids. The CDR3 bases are TGTGCCACCAGTGATCCCATCATAGCGGGGGTCGAGGACAATGAGCAGTTCTTC. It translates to CATSDPIIAGVEDNEQFF.

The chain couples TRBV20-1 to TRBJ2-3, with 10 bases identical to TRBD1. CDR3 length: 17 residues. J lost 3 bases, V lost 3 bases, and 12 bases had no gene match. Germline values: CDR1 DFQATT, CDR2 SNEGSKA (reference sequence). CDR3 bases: TGCAGTGCTAGTTTTAAAAAGACAGGGGGCGAGACAGATACGCAGTATTTT. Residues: CSASFKKTGGETDTQYF.

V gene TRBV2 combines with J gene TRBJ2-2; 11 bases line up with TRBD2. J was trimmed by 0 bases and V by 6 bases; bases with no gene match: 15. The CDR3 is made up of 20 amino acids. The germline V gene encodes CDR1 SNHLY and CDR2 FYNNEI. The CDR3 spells CASRPYVETSGTPNTGELFF. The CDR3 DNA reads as TGTGCCAGCAGACCCTACGTCGAGACTAGCGGGACCCCGAACACCGGGGAGCTGTTTTTT.

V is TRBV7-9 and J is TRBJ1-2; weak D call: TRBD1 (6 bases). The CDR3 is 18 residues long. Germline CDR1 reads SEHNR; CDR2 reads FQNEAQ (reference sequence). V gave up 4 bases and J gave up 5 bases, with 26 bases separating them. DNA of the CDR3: TGTGCCAGCAGCTCGGGGCAGGACGGGACACCCAATTATTATGGCTACACCTTC. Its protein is CASSSGQDGTPNYYGYTF.

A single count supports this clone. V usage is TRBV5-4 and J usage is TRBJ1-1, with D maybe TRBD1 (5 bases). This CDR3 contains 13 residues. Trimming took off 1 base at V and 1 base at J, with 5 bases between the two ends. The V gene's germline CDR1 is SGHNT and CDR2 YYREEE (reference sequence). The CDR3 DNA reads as TGTGCCAGCAGCTTGACAGGGAACACTGAAGCTTTCTTT. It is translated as CASSLTGNTEAFF.

The DNA of the CDR3 is TGTGCCAGCAGATGGACAGGGGATAACTATGGCTACACCTTC. Translation gives CASRWTGDNYGYTF. The chain links TRBV5-4 to TRBJ1-2, with 9 bases lining up with TRBD1. The trim removed 5 bases at V and 1 base at J, leaving 3 bases unmatched. Germline CDR1 and CDR2: SGHNT and YYREEE (reference sequence). The CDR3 totals 14 residues. The full variable domain, its missing parts supplied by reference TRBV5-4 and TRBJ1-2, is ETGVTQSPTHLIKTRGQQVTLRCSSQSGHNTVSWYQQALGQGPQFIFQYYREEENGRGNFPPRFSGLQFPNYSSELNVNALELDDSALYLCASRWTGDNYGYTFGSGTRLTVV.